The clone carrying this TCR beta chain was recorded a few times. Antigen: not known. This record comes from a study of regulatory T cells in long-lasting Graves disease. Study conclusions and caveats: Sample size was small, which may have lowered accuracy. It was in persistent disease that TRBV28, TRBJ1-2 and TRBJ2-5 were favored. Lower TCR diversity characterized persistent Graves' patients relative to newly diagnosed patients.

The CDR3 totals 19 residues. The trim removed 2 bases at V and 8 bases at J, leaving 20 bases unmatched. Germline assignment: CDR1 MRHNA and CDR2 SNTAGT. Time point meaning: persistent/refractory GD, antithyroid drugs over 5 years with positive TRAb. Preparation of the TCR library used RNA extracted from PBMCs. With iRepertoire HTBI primers and Arm-PCR of CDR3 regions, TCR beta libraries were built. TCRdb reanalysed the multiplex PCR reads using MiXCR and keeps one entry per CDR3 protein. The top ten hold around 26% of the sample, which has 400,000 to 450,000 distinct CDR3 sequences, about 25% seen once.

The material sequenced was peripheral blood mononuclear cells (PBMCs), taken when the disease was refractory, from a patient treated with antithyroid drugs. The chain uses TRBV6-4 and TRBJ1-5; 8 bases are shared with TRBD1. This TCR came from a female donor with Graves disease. The CDR3 coding sequence is TGTGCCAGCAGTGACACCTTGGACAGGGCCACCTACCATACGGAGCCCCAGCATTTT. It translates to CASSDTLDRATYHTEPQHF.